The 9 T cell receptor beta chains given below trace back to one sample, sequenced in a study of cytomegalovirus exposure and HLA in healthy donors. In the PCR, 60 Vbeta and 13 Jbeta primers were used. Measured with immunoSEQ multiplex PCR; TCRdb has only the in-frame clones, and not every one. The table shows more than 95,000 clones, with approximately 80% occurring only once. Sequencing was performed on PBMCs. The receptors derive from a man aged 18 to 29 in good health and CMV-seronegative.

The gene calls are TRBV7-8 and TRBJ1-1; TRBD1 matches 8 bases. The germline gives CDR1 SGHVS, CDR2 FQNEAQ. The CDR3 is 14 residues long. With 0 bases clipped from V and 9 bases from J, the junction kept 6 bases outside the gene matches. The CDR3 sequence is CASSLAWGQAQAFF. The CDR3 DNA reads as TGTGCCAGCAGCTTAGCGTGGGGACAGGCCCAAGCTTTCTTT. The variable domain in full, completed from reference TRBV7-8 and TRBJ1-1, reads GAGVSQSPRYKVAKRGQDVALRCDPISGHVSLFWYQQALGQGPEFLTYFQNEAQLDKSGLPSDRFFAERPEGSVSTLKIQRTQQEDSAVYLCASSLAWGQAQAFFGQGTRLTVV.

The V and J genes are TRBV7-2 and TRBJ2-7; 11 bases map to TRBD1. V was pared by 1 base and J by 2 bases, with 1 base of the junction left unmatched. The CDR3 covers 15 residues. Per the germline V gene, CDR1 is SGHTA and CDR2 is FQGNSA. The CDR3 DNA reads as TGTGCCAGCAGCTTAGGGACAGGGGGCGCCTACGAGCAGTACTTC. Amino acid sequence: CASSLGTGGAYEQYF. Full variable domain (outside the CDR3, taken from reference TRBV7-2 and TRBJ2-7): GAGVSQSPSNKVTEKGKDVELRCDPISGHTALYWYRQSLGQGLEFLIYFQGNSAPDKSGLPSDRFSAERTGGSVSTLTIQRTQQEDSAVYLCASSLGTGGAYEQYFGPGTRLTVT.

The chain has TRBV7-2 and TRBJ1-5; D perhaps matches TRBD1 (6 bases). The CDR3 contains 13 residues. CDR1 and CDR2 (germline): SGHTA, FQGNSA. Trimming shortened V by 3 bases and J by 8 bases, and 11 bases separated the two germline ends. CDR3 protein: CASSFMGAEPQHF. The CDR3 coding sequence is TGTGCCAGCAGCTTTATGGGGGCTGAGCCCCAGCATTTT.

The J gene is TRBJ2-3, the V gene TRBV10-1; 10 bases fit TRBD1. V lost 4 bases to trimming and J lost 4 bases; unmatched junction nucleotides: 5. This CDR3 comprises 15 residues. Germline loops: CDR1 WNHNN, CDR2 SYGVQD (reference sequence). CDR3 DNA sequence: TGCGCCAGCAGTGGTTGGACAGGGGGAGCAGATACGCAGTATTTT. The encoded protein is CASSGWTGGADTQYF.

CDR3 sequence: CASSVDKFLYPAYEQYF. The CDR3 DNA sequence: TGTGCCAGCAGCGTAGACAAGTTCCTTTACCCTGCCTACGAGCAGTACTTC. The rearrangement joins TRBV9 to TRBJ2-7; D is unclear. With 0 bases removed from V and 2 bases from J, the gap between germline ends came to 18 bases. Per the germline V gene, CDR1 is SGDLS and CDR2 is YYNGEE. CDR3 length: 17 residues.

The rearrangement links TRBV7-2 to TRBJ2-6; 11 positions agree with TRBD1. Germline CDR1 reads SGHTA; CDR2 reads FQGNSA. After removal of 5 bases from V and 2 bases from J, the junction contained 11 bases not matched to a gene. This CDR3 contains 19 residues. The chain's CDR3 is CASSLGQGASKTGANVLTF. CDR3 sequence (DNA): TGTGCCAGCAGCCTAGGACAGGGGGCCTCAAAAACTGGGGCCAACGTCCTGACTTTC. The full variable domain, rest sourced from reference TRBV7-2 and TRBJ2-6, is GAGVSQSPSNKVTEKGKDVELRCDPISGHTALYWYRQSLGQGLEFLIYFQGNSAPDKSGLPSDRFSAERTGGSVSTLTIQRTQQEDSAVYLCASSLGQGASKTGANVLTFGAGSRLTVL.

This chain connects TRBV7-2 to TRBJ1-1, with TRBD1 as a possible D gene (5 bases). The CDR3 sequence is 14 residues long. In germline, CDR1 is SGHTA, CDR2 FQGNSA. V was trimmed by 5 bases and J by 4 bases, leaving 14 bases between them. The CDR3 loop reads CASSPRGWGTEAFF. CDR3 DNA sequence: TGTGCCAGCAGCCCCCGGGGGTGGGGCACTGAAGCTTTCTTT.

This chain uses TRBV6-6 with TRBJ2-3; 8 nucleotides match TRBD1. Germline CDR1 MNHNY, CDR2 SVGAGI (reference sequence). The CDR3 consists of 11 residues. With 5 bases clipped from V and 10 bases from J, the junction kept 2 bases outside the gene matches. The CDR3 loop reads CASSRDRPQYF. CDR3 nucleotide sequence: TGTGCCAGCAGTCGGGACAGGCCGCAGTATTTT.

This chain connects TRBV12-2 to TRBJ1-6; the table's D call of TRBD1 was not tested on the DNA. TRBV12-2 is recorded as a pseudogene. The CDR3 covers 16 residues. This chain's CDR3 is CASRLAPGHRNSPLHF. As DNA, the CDR3 is TGTGCAAGTCGCTTAGCCCCGGGACACCGTAATTCACCCCTCCACTTT.